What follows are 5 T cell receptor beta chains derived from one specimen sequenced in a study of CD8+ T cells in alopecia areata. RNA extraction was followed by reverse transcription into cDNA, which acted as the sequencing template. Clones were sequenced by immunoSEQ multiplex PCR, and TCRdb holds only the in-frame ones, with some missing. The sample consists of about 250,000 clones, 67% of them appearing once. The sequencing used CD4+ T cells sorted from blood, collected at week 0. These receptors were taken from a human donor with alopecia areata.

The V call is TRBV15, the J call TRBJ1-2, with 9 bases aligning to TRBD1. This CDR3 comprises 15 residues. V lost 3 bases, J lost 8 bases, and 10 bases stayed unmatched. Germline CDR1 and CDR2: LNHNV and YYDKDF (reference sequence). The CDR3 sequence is CATSRDRDRDLGYTF. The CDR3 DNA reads TGTGCCACCAGCAGGGATCGGGACAGGGACTTAGGCTACACCTTC.

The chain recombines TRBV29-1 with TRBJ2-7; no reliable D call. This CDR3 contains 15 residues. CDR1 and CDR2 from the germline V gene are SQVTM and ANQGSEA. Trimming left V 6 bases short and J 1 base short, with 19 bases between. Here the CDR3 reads CSVLPDGAASYEQYF. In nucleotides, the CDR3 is TGCAGCGTCTTACCCGATGGCGCGGCGTCCTACGAGCAGTACTTC.

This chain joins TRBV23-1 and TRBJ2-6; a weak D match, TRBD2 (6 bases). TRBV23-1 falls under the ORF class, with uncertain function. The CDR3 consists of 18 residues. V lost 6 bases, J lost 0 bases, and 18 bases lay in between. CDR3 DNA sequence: TGCGCCAGCAGCCCACGGACGCAGGAGGGCTCTGGGGCCAACGTCCTGACTTTC. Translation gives CASSPRTQEGSGANVLTF.

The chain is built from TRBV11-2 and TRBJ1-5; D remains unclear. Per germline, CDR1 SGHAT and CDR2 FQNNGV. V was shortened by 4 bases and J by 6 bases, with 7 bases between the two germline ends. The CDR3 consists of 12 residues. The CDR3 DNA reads TGTGCCAGCAGCTCCGAGAGTCAGCCCCAGCATTTT. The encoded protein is CASSSESQPQHF.

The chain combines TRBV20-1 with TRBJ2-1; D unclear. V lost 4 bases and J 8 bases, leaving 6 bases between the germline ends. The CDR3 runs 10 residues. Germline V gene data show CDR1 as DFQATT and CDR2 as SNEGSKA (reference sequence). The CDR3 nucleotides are TGCAGTGCTATGGTCCATGAGCAGTTCTTC. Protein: CSAMVHEQFF.